This T cell receptor delta chain is drawn from a study of γδ T cells in repeated Plasmodium falciparum infection. Across the whole study: Donors were malaria-exposed Malian children or age- and gender-matched Australian children. Broader study findings: One small rural Malian village, predominantly a single ethnic group, supplied the cohort.

With CATT, TCRdb re-called clones from the multiplex PCR reads. The repertoire consists of 50,000 to 65,000 delta-chain clones, with 1.7% occurring once and the leading ten covering 15%. A note on this clone: Its antigen is unidentified. The protein that TCRdb holds for this DNA derives from a much larger clone and differs from the translated DNA at residue 10, which likely indicates a read error; the protein shown here is translated from the DNA.

What was sequenced was gamma-delta T cells from blood. The TCR comes from a pool of human donors (malaria-infected and uninfected, not separated).

CDR3 loop: CALGELRPTRGIRTDKLIF. The CDR3 DNA is TGTGCTCTTGGGGAACTCCGTCCTACACGGGGGATACGCACCGATAAACTCATCTTT. This chain connects TRDV1 to TRDJ1; 10 bases match TRDD3. This CDR3 has 19 amino acids. Germline CDR1 is TSWWSYY and CDR2 is QGS. The V segment lost 0 bases and the J segment 1 base; nucleotides outside the gene matches: 11.